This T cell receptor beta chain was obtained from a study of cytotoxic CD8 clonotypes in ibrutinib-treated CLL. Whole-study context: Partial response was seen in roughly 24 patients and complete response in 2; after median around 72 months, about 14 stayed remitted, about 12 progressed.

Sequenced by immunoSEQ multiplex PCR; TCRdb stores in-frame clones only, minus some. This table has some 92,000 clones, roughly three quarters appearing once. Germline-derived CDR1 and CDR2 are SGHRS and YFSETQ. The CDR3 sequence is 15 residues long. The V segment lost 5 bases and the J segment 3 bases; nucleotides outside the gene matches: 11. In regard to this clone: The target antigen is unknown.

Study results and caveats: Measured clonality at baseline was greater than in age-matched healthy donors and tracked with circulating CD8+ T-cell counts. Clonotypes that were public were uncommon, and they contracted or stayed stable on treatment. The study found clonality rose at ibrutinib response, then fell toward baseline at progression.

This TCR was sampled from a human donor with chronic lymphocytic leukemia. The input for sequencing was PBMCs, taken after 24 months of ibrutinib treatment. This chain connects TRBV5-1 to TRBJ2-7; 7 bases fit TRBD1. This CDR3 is CASSWAGTESYEQYF. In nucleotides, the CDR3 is TGCGCCAGCAGTTGGGCCGGGACAGAGAGCTACGAGCAGTACTTC.